Following are 32 T cell receptor beta chains from one sample sequenced in a study of cytotoxic CD8 clonotypes in ibrutinib-treated CLL. Assay: immunoSEQ multiplex PCR; the TCRdb copy retains only in-frame clones and omits some. This repertoire shows 150,000 to 200,000 clones, approximately 90% found once; its top ten account for 3% to 3.5%. Source: PBMCs, taken at disease progression, from a patient treated with ibrutinib. These receptors originate from a human donor with chronic lymphocytic leukemia.

This chain connects TRBV11-3 to TRBJ2-1; TRBD2 aligns across 11 bases. The CDR3 is 15 amino acids. V dropped 4 bases and J dropped 8; count of bases not matched to a gene: 7. Germline assignment: CDR1 SGHNT and CDR2 YENEEA. CDR3 region: CASSSGLAAGDEQFF. CDR3 coding DNA: TGTGCCAGCAGCTCGGGACTAGCGGCGGGCGATGAGCAGTTCTTC.

V usage is TRBV5-6 and J usage is TRBJ1-1; the D is unclear. This CDR3 spans 13 amino acids. Trimming stripped 0 bases from V and 8 bases from J, with 11 bases between. Germline V gene data show CDR1 as SGHDT and CDR2 as YYEEEE. Here the CDR3 reads CASSLVALTEAFF. The CDR3 coding sequence is TGTGCCAGCAGCTTGGTAGCGCTTACGGAAGCTTTCTTT.

The rearrangement uses TRBV11-3 and TRBJ2-7, with TRBD1 matching 9 bases. Losses at the gene ends were 5 bases for V and 6 bases for J; bases not matched to a gene: 11. CDR3 length: 15 amino acids. Germline lookup yields CDR1 SGHNT and CDR2 YENEEA. CDR3 sequence reads: CASSHGRTGEGEQYF. DNA of the CDR3: TGTGCCAGCAGCCACGGCCGGACAGGGGAGGGCGAGCAGTACTTC.

The chain employs TRBV6-5 and TRBJ1-5; D unresolved. The length of the CDR3 is 13 residues. Trimming stripped 0 bases from V and 6 bases from J, with 6 bases between. Germline V gives CDR1 MNHEY, CDR2 SVGAGI. In DNA, the CDR3 is TGTGCCAGCAGTTACTCAGCGAGTCAGCCCCAGCATTTT. It is translated as CASSYSASQPQHF.

This chain joins TRBV5-6 and TRBJ2-7, with TRBD2 matching 10 bases. This CDR3 has 16 residues. The germline V gene encodes CDR1 SGHDT and CDR2 YYEEEE. J gave up 3 bases and V 3 bases, and 9 bases lay outside the gene matches. CDR3 loop: CASSSIFEREGYEQYF. The CDR3 DNA reads TGTGCCAGCAGCTCGATCTTTGAGCGGGAGGGCTACGAGCAGTACTTC.

CDR3 sequence reads: CATSRDRAAINTEAFF. CDR3 nucleotides: TGTGCCACCAGCAGAGATCGCGCCGCTATAAACACTGAAGCTTTCTTT. The genes are TRBV15 and TRBJ1-1; unclear D gene. Trimming removed 0 bases from V and 2 bases from J, with 13 bases in between. Germline loops: CDR1 LNHNV, CDR2 YYDKDF (reference sequence). This CDR3 spans 16 amino acids.

Here the CDR3 reads CASRATRSPYEQYF. The DNA of the CDR3 is TGTGCCAGCAGAGCTACACGTAGCCCCTACGAGCAGTACTTC. This chain connects TRBV6-5 to TRBJ2-7; D gene uncertain. This CDR3 is built from 14 residues. CDR1 is MNHEY, CDR2 SVGAGI, per germline. V shed 6 bases and J shed 2 bases, with 14 bases lying between them.

The chain links TRBV7-9 to TRBJ2-7; no clear D gene. This CDR3 contains 16 residues. Trimming took off 2 bases at V and 3 bases at J, with 17 bases between the two ends. Germline loops: CDR1 SEHNR, CDR2 FQNEAQ (reference sequence). The CDR3 reads CASSLKAPELDYEQYF. The CDR3 DNA reads as TGTGCCAGCAGCTTAAAAGCCCCCGAACTGGACTACGAGCAGTACTTC. The whole variable domain, remainder taken from reference TRBV7-9 and TRBJ2-7, is DTGVSQNPRHKITKRGQNVTFRCDPISEHNRLYWYRQTLGQGPEFLTYFQNEAQLEKSRLLSDRFSAERPKGSFSTLEIQRTEQGDSAMYLCASSLKAPELDYEQYFGPGTRLTVT.

The chain has TRBV13 and TRBJ2-5; D perhaps matches TRBD2 (6 bases). The V end lost 6 bases, the J end lost 5 bases, and 19 bases lay between the germline ends. CDR1 and CDR2 (germline): PRHDT, FYEKMQ (reference sequence). There are 15 residues in the CDR3. The CDR3 DNA is TGTGCCAGCAGTCGGGCGGGAACGTCGGGGGAGACCCAGTACTTC. Translating it yields CASSRAGTSGETQYF.

This chain connects TRBV15 to TRBJ1-4; D is ambiguous. The V gene's germline CDR1 is LNHNV and CDR2 YYDKDF (reference sequence). The germline V and J ends were trimmed by 0 bases and 3 bases, with 11 bases remaining between them. The CDR3 is 16 residues long. The CDR3 loop is CATSRDLGISNEKLFF. CDR3 sequence (DNA): TGTGCCACCAGCAGAGACCTAGGGATATCTAATGAAAAACTGTTTTTT.

The rearrangement joins TRBV7-2 to TRBJ2-5, with D perhaps TRBD2 (5 bases). The germline V gene has CDR1 SGHTA and CDR2 FQGNSA. The length of the CDR3 is 13 residues. V lost 0 bases and J lost 5, with 7 bases in between. The chain's CDR3 is CASSLAPGETQYF. The CDR3 nucleotides read TGTGCCAGCAGCTTAGCGCCGGGGGAGACCCAGTACTTC.

Here the CDR3 reads CSVEVLASTRTDTQYF. CDR3 nucleotide sequence: TGCAGCGTTGAAGTATTAGCCAGCACCAGGACAGATACGCAGTATTTT. The chain employs TRBV29-1 and TRBJ2-3, with D uncertain. Germline V gives CDR1 SQVTM, CDR2 ANQGSEA. The V end lost 1 base, the J end lost 3 bases, and 17 bases lay between the germline ends. The CDR3 has 16 residues.

The V call is TRBV5-1, the J call TRBJ1-2; D unclear. CDR1 is SGHRS, CDR2 YFSETQ, per germline. Trimming took off 2 bases at V and 2 bases at J, with 10 bases between the two ends. CDR3 length: 14 amino acids. The CDR3 region is CASSFISENYGYTF. The CDR3, as DNA: TGCGCCAGCAGCTTCATATCCGAGAACTATGGCTACACCTTC.

The chain joins TRBV30 to TRBJ2-2; TRBD1 matches at 7 bases. The CDR3 runs 14 residues. CDR1 is GTSNPN and CDR2 is SVGIG in the germline V gene (reference sequence). The junction had 6 bases not matched to a gene; V was cut back by 4 bases and J by 4 bases. Written as DNA, the CDR3 is TGTGCCTGGAACGAGGGGGCGGGCACCGGGGAGCTGTTTTTT. Translated, it gives CAWNEGAGTGELFF. Drawing the rest from reference TRBV30 and TRBJ2-2, the complete variable domain is SQTIHQWPATLVQPVGSPLSLECTVEGTSNPNLYWYRQAAGRGLQLLFYSVGIGQISSEVPQNLSASRPQDRQFILSSKKLLLSDSGFYLCAWNEGAGTGELFFGEGSRLTVL.

J is TRBJ2-7 and V is TRBV6-6; TRBD2 might be the D (5 bases). From germline, CDR1 is MNHNY and CDR2 SVGAGI (reference sequence). The CDR3 contains 13 residues. Trimming cost V 2 bases and J 4 bases, with 9 bases left between them. CDR3: CASSYLGLYEQYF. In DNA, the CDR3 is TGTGCCAGCAGTTACCTCGGACTTTACGAGCAGTACTTC.

The V gene is TRBV18, the J gene TRBJ2-7; possible D gene TRBD1, 6 bases. Trimming removed 3 bases at V and 1 base at J, with 10 bases between. The CDR3 loop spans 14 amino acids. Germline lookup yields CDR1 KGHSH and CDR2 LQKENI. This CDR3 reads CASSPPQGSYEQYF. DNA of the CDR3: TGTGCCAGCTCACCGCCACAGGGTTCCTACGAGCAGTACTTC.

The chain is built from TRBV9 and TRBJ2-7; D possibly corresponds to TRBD2 (6 bases). Trimming stripped 7 bases from V and 0 bases from J, with 14 bases between. The CDR3 length is 14 residues. Germline assignment: CDR1 SGDLS and CDR2 YYNGEE. For the CDR3, the DNA is TGTGCCAGCGGTACTAGCCTTAGCTCCTACGAGCAGTACTTC. Residues: CASGTSLSSYEQYF.

The chain uses TRBV4-3 and TRBJ1-1; no clear D gene. The V end was cut by 4 bases, the J end by 3 bases, with 15 bases between. CDR3 size: 15 residues. Germline CDR1 LGHNA, CDR2 YSLEER. DNA for the CDR3: TGCGCCAGCAGCCCCCAGCGGAGCGGGGACACTGAAGCTTTCTTT. Encoded protein: CASSPQRSGDTEAFF.

The V gene is TRBV11-3, the J gene TRBJ2-1; TRBD2 aligns across 14 bases. CDR1 SGHNT and CDR2 YENEEA come from the germline V gene. This CDR3 is built from 15 residues. Trimming cost V 4 bases and J 8 bases; bases outside gene matches: 4. DNA for the CDR3: TGTGCCAGCAGCTGGGGGACTAGCGGGGGCGATGAGCAGTTCTTC. It yields the protein CASSWGTSGGDEQFF.

V is TRBV5-1 and J is TRBJ2-1; a possible D gene is TRBD2 (5 bases). Looked up from germline, CDR1 is SGHRS and CDR2 is YFSETQ. The germline V and J ends were trimmed by 0 bases and 2 bases, with 9 bases remaining between them. The CDR3 is made up of 15 amino acids. CDR3 nucleotides: TGCGCCAGCAGCTTGGTTCTAGCACCCTACAATGAGCAGTTCTTC. Encoded protein: CASSLVLAPYNEQFF.

This clone was found a few times. This sequence joins TRBV30 and TRBJ2-7, with D maybe TRBD1 (6 bases). Trimming shortened V by 3 bases and J by 1 base, and 13 bases separated the two germline ends. Germline-derived CDR1 and CDR2 are GTSNPN and SVGIG (reference sequence). This CDR3 comprises 14 residues. This chain's CDR3 is CAWRETGYSYEQYF. Written as DNA, the CDR3 is TGTGCCTGGAGGGAAACAGGGTATTCCTACGAGCAGTACTTC.

The V gene is TRBV6-1, the J gene TRBJ1-4, with TRBD1 matching over 9 bases. Germline CDR1 and CDR2: MNHNS and SASEGT. The trim removed 6 bases at V and 8 bases at J, leaving 7 bases unmatched. CDR3 length: 14 residues. The CDR3 reads CASSSGTGYEKLFF. The CDR3 DNA follows: TGTGCCAGCAGCTCCGGGACAGGGTACGAAAAACTGTTTTTT.

The chain couples TRBV28 to TRBJ2-7; 7 nucleotides align to TRBD2. This CDR3 has 14 residues. V shed 7 bases and J 1 base; nucleotides not matched to a gene: 7. The germline V gene encodes CDR1 MDHEN and CDR2 SYDVKM. CDR3: CASTISGHSYEQYF. DNA of the CDR3: TGTGCCAGCACCATTAGCGGGCATTCCTACGAGCAGTACTTC.

DNA of the CDR3: TGTGCCAGCAGCCTTGGACTAGCGGGAGACGAGCAGTACTTC. Protein sequence: CASSLGLAGDEQYF. The genes are TRBV14 and TRBJ2-7, with 13 bases matching TRBD2. The CDR3 spans 14 residues. Trimming at V came to 4 bases and at J to 5 bases, leaving 2 bases not matched to a gene. Germline values: CDR1 SGHDN, CDR2 FVKESK.

The chain couples TRBV11-2 to TRBJ2-7; D is possibly TRBD2 (5 bases). Germline V gives CDR1 SGHAT, CDR2 FQNNGV. V gave up 1 base and J gave up 6 bases, with 10 bases separating them. The CDR3 contains 13 residues. For the CDR3, the DNA is TGTGCCAGCAGCTTAGTTCGGGAAGGCGAGCAGTACTTC. Protein sequence: CASSLVREGEQYF.

This chain links TRBV5-1 with TRBJ2-1, with 11 bases matching TRBD2. V was pared by 7 bases and J by 6 bases, with 9 bases of the junction left unmatched. The CDR3 is made up of 15 amino acids. In germline, CDR1 is SGHRS, CDR2 YFSETQ. The CDR3 coding sequence is TGCGCCAGCTTACCTACTAGCGGGAGCCGCAATGAGCAGTTCTTC. As protein: CASLPTSGSRNEQFF.

This sequence joins TRBV7-9 and TRBJ1-3; no definite D call. The CDR3 has 15 residues. CDR1 and CDR2 (germline): SEHNR, FQNEAQ (reference sequence). Deletions cut 7 bases from V and 4 bases from J, with 17 bases between. The CDR3 region is CASTATAGRGNTIYF. DNA of the CDR3: TGTGCCAGCACCGCGACCGCGGGGAGGGGAAACACCATATATTTT.

This clone came up once. The chain carries TRBV27 and TRBJ2-3, with 10 bases aligning to TRBD1. The CDR3 spans 14 residues. V lost 7 bases, J lost 0 bases, and 1 base stayed unmatched. Germline CDR1 is MNHEY and CDR2 is SMNVEV (reference sequence). CDR3 DNA: TGTGCCAGCAAGGACAGGGGGAGCACAGATACGCAGTATTTT. This sequence encodes CASKDRGSTDTQYF.

The rearrangement uses TRBV4-1 and TRBJ2-1, with TRBD2 matching over 9 bases. With 4 bases clipped from V and 7 bases from J, the junction kept 14 bases outside the gene matches. The CDR3 has 17 residues. CDR1 and CDR2 from the germline V gene are MGHRA and YSYEKL. CDR3 loop: CASSRGAAGGEWNEQFF. CDR3 bases: TGCGCCAGCAGCCGGGGGGCAGCGGGAGGAGAGTGGAATGAGCAGTTCTTC.

V and J are TRBV5-1 and TRBJ1-1; 7 nucleotides match TRBD1. This CDR3 is 14 amino acids long. Trimming at V came to 3 bases and at J to 6 bases, leaving 8 bases not matched to a gene. CDR1 is SGHRS, CDR2 YFSETQ, per germline. The CDR3 spells CASSSVQGIAEAFF. The CDR3 region has the DNA TGCGCCAGCAGCTCCGTACAGGGGATCGCTGAAGCTTTCTTT.

The rearrangement links TRBV9 to TRBJ2-7, with unresolved D. Germline CDR1 and CDR2: SGDLS and YYNGEE. This CDR3 spans 15 amino acids. V gave up 0 bases and J gave up 0 bases, with 10 bases separating them. CDR3 sequence: CASSVGEDSSYEQYF. CDR3 sequence (DNA): TGTGCCAGCAGCGTAGGGGAAGATAGCTCCTACGAGCAGTACTTC.

The rearrangement uses TRBV7-8 and TRBJ2-7; 12 nucleotides align to TRBD2. CDR3 length: 17 residues. CDR1 and CDR2 from the germline V gene are SGHVS and FQNEAQ. The ends lost 3 bases at V and 4 bases at J; junction bases unmatched: 10. The CDR3 DNA reads as TGTGCCAGCAGCTTTTCGCTCGACGGGACTAGCGGGTACGAGCAGTACTTC. Its protein product is CASSFSLDGTSGYEQYF.